Presented here are 25 T cell receptor beta chains from one specimen sequenced in a study of Graves' ophthalmopathy and Graves' hyperthyroidism. Amplifying from RNA transcripts, the study obtained TCR beta CDR3 regions. A first-round RT-PCR used HTBI primers, followed by a second-round multiplex PCR. In TCRdb, the multiplex PCR reads were re-called with MiXCR into one record per CDR3 protein. The table has about 740,000 distinct CDR3 sequences, 40% seen once. Sample: peripheral blood. The origin of the receptors is an adult man with Graves' ophthalmopathy.

This clonotype was counted ten times or more. The chain links TRBV20-1 to TRBJ2-6; D is unclear. The CDR3 spans 14 residues. Trimming pared 4 bases from V and 0 bases from J, leaving 7 bases between. Germline V gene lookup returns CDR1 DFQATT and CDR2 SNEGSKA (reference sequence). As DNA, the CDR3 is TGCAGTGCTACGGTGAACTCTGGGGCCAACGTCCTGACTTTC. The encoded protein is CSATVNSGANVLTF.

V gene TRBV25-1 combines with J gene TRBJ2-6; TRBD1 or TRBD2 may be the D gene (5 bases each). Germline V gene data show CDR1 as MGHDK and CDR2 as SYGVNS. Trimming cost V 3 bases and J 0 bases, with 15 bases left between them. There are 18 residues in the CDR3. Here the CDR3 DNA reads TGTGCCAGCAGTGATAGTGCCGGGGCTACCTCTGGGGCCAACGTCCTGACTTTC. Residues: CASSDSAGATSGANVLTF. The variable domain in full, with the rest retrieved from reference TRBV25-1 and TRBJ2-6, is EADIYQTPRYLVIGTGKKITLECSQTMGHDKMYWYQQDPGMELHLIHYSYGVNSTEKGDLSSESTVSRIRTEHFPLTLESARPSHTSQYLCASSDSAGATSGANVLTFGAGSRLTVL.

A note on this clonotype: This may stem from a read error, because a much larger clone lies one nucleotide away. This CDR3 reads CVSRGSFYSNQPQHF. CDR3 coding DNA: TGTGTCAGCCGGGGAAGCTTCTATAGCAATCAGCCCCAGCATTTT. The chain couples TRBV10-3 to TRBJ1-5; D gene ambiguous. The germline gives CDR1 ENHRY, CDR2 SYGVKD. The CDR3 has 15 residues.

Comment on this clonotype: An end of the junction differs from the germline gene, which may be a read error. The gene calls are TRBV7-9 and TRBJ2-2, with D hard to call. Germline values: CDR1 SEHNR, CDR2 FQNEAQ (reference sequence). The CDR3 consists of 13 residues. The CDR3 here is CASSHQLTGELFF. Here the CDR3 DNA reads TGCGCCAGCAGCCACCAGCTCACCGGGGAGCTGTTTTTT.

There are many counts of this clonotype. The chain couples TRBV29-1 to TRBJ1-1, with TRBD1 as a possible D gene (6 bases). This CDR3 comprises 15 residues. V lost 6 bases, J lost 5 bases, and 22 bases lay in between. Germline CDR1 reads SQVTM; CDR2 reads ANQGSEA. The CDR3 nucleotides are TGCAGCGTGACTGACAGGATAGGAATTTGGACTGAAGCTTTCTTT. This codes for CSVTDRIGIWTEAFF.

This clonotype was observed a handful of times. This chain connects TRBV19 to TRBJ1-1; TRBD1 matches at 10 bases. With 6 bases clipped from V and 5 bases from J, the junction kept 9 bases outside the gene matches. Per germline, CDR1 LNHDA and CDR2 SQIVND (reference sequence). The CDR3 has 15 amino acids. DNA of the CDR3: TGTGCCAGTAGCCCGGGACAGGGGAGAAGGACTGAAGCTTTCTTT. Amino acid sequence: CASSPGQGRRTEAFF. The variable domain in full, completed from reference TRBV19 and TRBJ1-1, reads DGGITQSPKYLFRKEGQNVTLSCEQNLNHDAMYWYRQDPGQGLRLIYYSQIVNDFQKGDIAEGYSVSREKKESFPLTVTSAQKNPTAFYLCASSPGQGRRTEAFFGQGTRLTVV.

This clonotype was found a few times. V gene TRBV7-9 combines with J gene TRBJ2-7; 10 positions match TRBD1. The CDR3 runs to 15 residues. Germline V gives CDR1 SEHNR, CDR2 FQNEAQ (reference sequence). J lost 5 bases, V lost 5 bases, and 9 bases had no gene match. Here the CDR3 DNA reads TGTGCCAGCAGCCCGGTGGGACAGGGGCTCAACGAGCAGTACTTC. Residues: CASSPVGQGLNEQYF. The entire variable domain, with the rest obtained from reference TRBV7-9 and TRBJ2-7, is as follows: DTGVSQNPRHKITKRGQNVTFRCDPISEHNRLYWYRQTLGQGPEFLTYFQNEAQLEKSRLLSDRFSAERPKGSFSTLEIQRTEQGDSAMYLCASSPVGQGLNEQYFGPGTRLTVT.

V gene TRBV5-1 combines with J gene TRBJ2-7, with D unclear. This CDR3 comprises 14 residues. The ends were cut back, 0 bases at V and 5 bases at J, with 12 bases in the middle. CDR1 is SGHRS, CDR2 YFSETQ, per germline. CDR3 nucleotide sequence: TGCGCCAGCAGCTTGGCCGAAGGTATCGACGAGCAGTACTTC. Residues: CASSLAEGIDEQYF. The full variable domain, in which reference TRBV5-1 and TRBJ2-7 provide the parts outside the CDR3, is KAGVTQTPRYLIKTRGQQVTLSCSPISGHRSVSWYQQTPGQGLQFLFEYFSETQRNKGNFPGRFSGRQFSNSRSEMNVSTLELGDSALYLCASSLAEGIDEQYFGPGTRLTVT.

The genes are TRBV2 and TRBJ2-5; a possible D gene is TRBD2 (6 bases). V gave up 7 bases and J gave up 2 bases, with 11 bases separating them. Germline V gene lookup returns CDR1 SNHLY and CDR2 FYNNEI. This CDR3 comprises 13 residues. CDR3 loop: CASMLGLQETQYF. CDR3 coding DNA: TGTGCCAGCATGCTGGGACTTCAAGAGACCCAGTACTTC.

This clonotype was observed once. This sequence joins TRBV29-1 and TRBJ2-7, with a possible D match to TRBD2 (5 bases). The CDR3 consists of 14 residues. Germline CDR1 reads SQVTM; CDR2 reads ANQGSEA. CDR3 coding DNA: TGCAGTGACCCGAAGACGGGAACCCCCTACGAGCAGTACTTC. Protein: CSDPKTGTPYEQYF.

This clonotype was detected a few times. The gene calls are TRBV25-1 and TRBJ2-2, with D unclear. The CDR3 loop spans 18 amino acids. Germline-derived CDR1 and CDR2 are MGHDK and SYGVNS. Deletions cut 6 bases from V and 0 bases from J, with 20 bases between. CDR3 amino acids: CASSSDPHGVPNTGELFF. CDR3 bases: TGTGCCAGCAGCTCCGACCCTCATGGGGTGCCGAACACCGGGGAGCTGTTTTTT.

This clonotype was detected many times. The chain employs TRBV29-1 and TRBJ1-5; D call uncertain. Germline V CDR1 and CDR2: SQVTM, ANQGSEA. V lost 6 bases and J 11 bases, leaving 20 bases between the germline ends. CDR3 size: 13 residues. CDR3 in amino acids: CSVLDGSGGTQHF. The CDR3 DNA reads TGCAGCGTCCTGGACGGTTCGGGCGGGACCCAGCATTTT.

About this clonotype: A much larger clone differs by one base, so this may be a read error. The J gene is TRBJ2-5, the V gene TRBV2; possibly TRBD2 for D (6 bases). Germline CDR1 SNHLY, CDR2 FYNNEI. V was shortened by 8 bases and J by 1 base, with 11 bases between the two germline ends. CDR3 length equals 13 residues. The CDR3 nucleotides are TGTGCCAGCGTCGCGGGGAGCCAAGAGACCCAGTACTTC. This sequence encodes CASVAGSQETQYF.

V and J are TRBV20-1 and TRBJ2-5, with D perhaps matching TRBD1 (6 bases). Trimming took off 5 bases at V and 5 bases at J, with 15 bases between the two ends. Germline CDR1 DFQATT, CDR2 SNEGSKA (reference sequence). The CDR3 sequence is 13 residues long. Here the CDR3 reads CSAGRGISETQYF. CDR3 DNA: TGCAGTGCTGGAAGGGGGATTTCGGAGACCCAGTACTTC.

The J gene is TRBJ2-7, the V gene TRBV7-3; D gene uncertain. The CDR3 extends over 13 amino acids. V was shortened by 5 bases and J by 8 bases, with 16 bases between the two germline ends. Looked up from germline, CDR1 is SGHTA and CDR2 is FQGTGA. In nucleotides, the CDR3 is TGTGCCAGCAGCGTATCGGCCGATTCCCAGCAGTACTTC. Its protein product is CASSVSADSQQYF.

This clonotype was detected many times. The V and J genes are TRBV29-1 and TRBJ2-7; D gene unclear. Per germline, CDR1 SQVTM and CDR2 ANQGSEA. This CDR3 region has 12 residues. Trimming stripped 4 bases from V and 4 bases from J, with 11 bases between. CDR3 bases: TGCAGCGTTGGACGTAGACCTTACGAGCAGTACTTC. Encoded protein: CSVGRRPYEQYF.

The chain couples TRBV7-9 to TRBJ2-7; D unresolved. Germline CDR1 SEHNR, CDR2 FQNEAQ (reference sequence). This CDR3 region has 14 residues. V lost 3 bases, J lost 2 bases, and 11 bases lay in between. CDR3 in DNA: TGTGCCAGCAGCTTGCCGACGGCTACCTACGAGCAGTACTTC. It specifies CASSLPTATYEQYF. The variable domain in full, completed from reference TRBV7-9 and TRBJ2-7, reads DTGVSQNPRHKITKRGQNVTFRCDPISEHNRLYWYRQTLGQGPEFLTYFQNEAQLEKSRLLSDRFSAERPKGSFSTLEIQRTEQGDSAMYLCASSLPTATYEQYFGPGTRLTVT.

This chain uses TRBV7-8 with TRBJ1-4, with a weak D call TRBD1 (5 bases). The V and J ends lost 3 bases and 7 bases respectively, with 15 bases between them. The germline CDR1 and CDR2 sequences are SGHVS and FQNEAQ. This CDR3 spans 15 amino acids. CDR3 in amino acids: CASSFVVGEGEKLFF. The CDR3 nucleotides read TGTGCCAGCAGCTTCGTCGTGGGGGAAGGTGAAAAACTGTTTTTT.

For this clonotype: A much larger clone is a single base away; this may be a read error. The chain combines TRBV7-2 with TRBJ2-5; D is uncertain. The germline gives CDR1 SGHTA, CDR2 FQGNSA. This CDR3 is built from 14 residues. CDR3 DNA sequence: TGTGCCAGCAGCTTAGGGCAGAACCAAGAGACCCGGTACTTC. Amino acids: CASSLGQNQETRYF.

The V gene is TRBV12-3 or TRBV12-4, the J gene TRBJ1-1, with a weak D call TRBD1 (5 bases). The germline V and J ends were trimmed by 7 bases and 0 bases, with 15 bases remaining between them. The CDR3 consists of 15 residues. This CDR3 reads CASTEGDRMNTEAFF. CDR3 bases: TGTGCCAGCACCGAAGGGGACCGCATGAACACTGAAGCTTTCTTT.

This clonotype has a count of ten or more. The gene calls are TRBV7-9 and TRBJ2-7; TRBD1 is a possible D gene (5 bases). The CDR3 extends over 13 amino acids. Germline CDR1 SEHNR, CDR2 FQNEAQ (reference sequence). Trimming took 3 bases from V and 5 from J, leaving 11 bases between them. CDR3: CASSLAGRDEQYF. Here the CDR3 DNA reads TGTGCCAGCAGCTTGGCCGGCAGGGACGAGCAGTACTTC.

This chain links TRBV7-6 with TRBJ2-7; no clear D gene. Germline-derived CDR1 and CDR2 are SGHVS and FNYEAQ. V was shortened by 5 bases and J by 0 bases, with 14 bases between the two germline ends. This CDR3 has 15 amino acids. The CDR3 nucleotides are TGTGCCAGCAGCCGTGGTTCAGGAAGCTCCTACGAGCAGTACTTC. Translating it yields CASSRGSGSSYEQYF.

This chain joins TRBV7-9 and TRBJ2-2; 12 nucleotides agree with TRBD1. The CDR3 consists of 16 residues. The germline V gene has CDR1 SEHNR and CDR2 FQNEAQ (reference sequence). The ends lost 5 bases at V and 5 bases at J; junction bases unmatched: 6. Written as DNA, the CDR3 is TGTGCCAGCAGCCCTCCGGGACAGGGGGCTACCGGGGAGCTGTTTTTT. Translating it yields CASSPPGQGATGELFF.

Worth noting for this clonotype: The junction shows a germline mismatch at one end, possibly a read error. The chain uses TRBV12-3 or TRBV12-4 and TRBJ1-1, with D perhaps matching TRBD1 (5 bases). This CDR3 comprises 14 residues. The CDR3 reads CASSYRDGAYVSIF. In DNA, the CDR3 is TGTGCCAGCAGCTACCGGGACGGGGCGTATGTATCGATCTTT.

This clonotype showed up many times. The rearrangement joins TRBV9 to TRBJ2-7, with TRBD2 identical over 10 bases. CDR1 and CDR2 from the germline V gene are SGDLS and YYNGEE. CDR3 length: 15 residues. The V segment lost 0 bases and the J segment 3 bases; nucleotides outside the gene matches: 3. CDR3 sequence reads: CASSVGSGGRYEQYF. In nucleotides, the CDR3 is TGTGCCAGCAGCGTAGGTAGCGGGGGGCGCTACGAGCAGTACTTC.